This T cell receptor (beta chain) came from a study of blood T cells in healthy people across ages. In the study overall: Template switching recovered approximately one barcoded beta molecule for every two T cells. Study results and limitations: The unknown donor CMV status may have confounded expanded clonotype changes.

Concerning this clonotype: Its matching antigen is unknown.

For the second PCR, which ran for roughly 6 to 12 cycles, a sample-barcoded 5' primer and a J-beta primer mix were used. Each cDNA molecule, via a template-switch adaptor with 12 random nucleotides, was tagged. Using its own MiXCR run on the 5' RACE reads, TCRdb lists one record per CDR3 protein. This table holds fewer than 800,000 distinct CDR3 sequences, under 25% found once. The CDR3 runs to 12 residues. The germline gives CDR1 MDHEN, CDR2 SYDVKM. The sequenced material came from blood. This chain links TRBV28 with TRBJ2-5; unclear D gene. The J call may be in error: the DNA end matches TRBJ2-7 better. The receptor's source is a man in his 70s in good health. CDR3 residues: CASSSLNYEQYF. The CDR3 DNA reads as TGTGCCAGCAGTTCCTTAAACTACGAGCAGTACTTC.